These 24 T cell receptor beta chains share one sample of origin, sequenced in a study of cytomegalovirus exposure and HLA in healthy donors. In the PCR, 60 Vbeta and 13 Jbeta primers were used. Assay used: immunoSEQ multiplex PCR; TCRdb lists only in-frame clones, some missing. Among some 85,000 clones listed, 60% to 80% were seen once. Specimen: PBMCs. The origin of the receptors is a man aged 30 to 39 in good health and CMV-seronegative.

The J gene is TRBJ1-4, the V gene TRBV2, with D maybe TRBD1 (6 bases). V lost 3 bases, J lost 12 bases, and 17 bases lay in between. This CDR3 is built from 14 residues. CDR1 and CDR2 from the germline V gene are SNHLY and FYNNEI. CDR3 amino acids: CASSELPSKGELFF. CDR3 coding DNA: TGTGCCAGCAGTGAGCTACCCTCGAAGGGGGAACTGTTTTTT.

J is TRBJ2-4 and V is TRBV5-1, with 7 bases identical to TRBD2. The CDR3 contains 14 residues. Germline CDR1 reads SGHRS; CDR2 reads YFSETQ. With V trimmed by 1 base and J by 5 bases, 3 bases remained unmatched. CDR3 DNA sequence: TGCGCCAGCAGCTTGTGGGGGGGGGAAAACATTCAGTACTTC. Protein product: CASSLWGGENIQYF.

This clone showed up just a few times. V is TRBV7-6 and J is TRBJ1-4, with TRBD1 as a possible D gene (5 bases). CDR1 is SGHVS, CDR2 FNYEAQ, per germline. V was trimmed by 5 bases and J by 4 bases, leaving 14 bases between them. The CDR3 sequence is 15 residues long. The CDR3 is CASSPSGLLNEKLFF. The CDR3 DNA reads TGTGCCAGCAGCCCTTCAGGGCTCCTTAATGAAAAACTGTTTTTT.

CDR3: CASSHSNQPQHF. Written as DNA, the CDR3 is TGTGCCAGCAGCCATAGCAATCAGCCCCAGCATTTT. The chain has TRBV28 and TRBJ1-5; D gene unclear. Trimming cost V 6 bases and J 0 bases, with 3 bases left between them. The CDR3 has 12 amino acids. Per the germline V gene, CDR1 is MDHEN and CDR2 is SYDVKM. Full variable domain (remainder filled in from reference TRBV28 and TRBJ1-5): DVKVTQSSRYLVKRTGEKVFLECVQDMDHENMFWYRQDPGLGLRLIYFSYDVKMKEKGDIPEGYSVSREKKERFSLILESASTNQTSMYLCASSHSNQPQHFGDGTRLSIL.

The CDR3 is CASSSLGTSSYEQYF. The CDR3 bases are TGCGCCAGCAGCTCGTTAGGGACAAGCTCCTACGAGCAGTACTTC. The genes are TRBV5-1 and TRBJ2-7; a weak D match, TRBD1 (6 bases). Trimming shortened V by 3 bases and J by 0 bases, and 13 bases separated the two germline ends. The CDR3 totals 15 residues. Germline CDR1 and CDR2: SGHRS and YFSETQ.

J is TRBJ2-7 and V is TRBV5-1; TRBD2 matches 11 bases. The germline CDR1 and CDR2 sequences are SGHRS and YFSETQ. This CDR3 spans 13 amino acids. Trimming cost V 4 bases and J 4 bases; bases outside gene matches: 1. The CDR3 region has the DNA TGCGCCAGCAGCACTAGCGGGAGTTACGAGCAGTACTTC. Protein product: CASSTSGSYEQYF.

CDR3 protein: CASRSRGGNGYTF. The DNA for the CDR3 is TGTGCCAGCAGGTCCCGGGGAGGGAATGGCTACACCTTC. V usage is TRBV6-5 and J usage is TRBJ1-2; D unclear. Trimming removed 6 bases from V and 6 bases from J, with 14 bases in between. Germline V CDR1 and CDR2: MNHEY, SVGAGI. This CDR3 is built from 13 residues.

The V and J genes are TRBV28 and TRBJ1-3; 9 bases match TRBD1. Looked up from germline, CDR1 is MDHEN and CDR2 is SYDVKM. V lost 4 bases, J lost 4 bases, and 8 bases stayed unmatched. The CDR3 consists of 16 residues. The CDR3 sequence: CASSSTTGGAGNTIYF. The DNA for the CDR3 is TGTGCCAGCAGTTCCACCACAGGGGGCGCGGGAAACACCATATATTTT.

V gene TRBV10-2 combines with J gene TRBJ2-2; TRBD2 aligns across 7 bases. V shed 7 bases and J 2 bases; nucleotides not matched to a gene: 1. Looked up from germline, CDR1 is WSHSY and CDR2 is SAAADI. This CDR3 spans 13 amino acids. CDR3: CASTSGNTGELFF. CDR3 nucleotides: TGCGCCAGCACTAGCGGAAACACCGGGGAGCTGTTTTTT.

Turning to this clone: Germline is not matched at one junction end, which may reflect a read error. This chain connects TRBV27 to TRBJ1-2; 8 nucleotides line up with TRBD1. CDR3 length: 18 residues. Germline values: CDR1 MNHEY, CDR2 SMNVEV (reference sequence). CDR3 coding DNA: TGTGCCACCAGTGATTCAGGGGCCAGGGGGCAAGCTAACTATGGCTACACCTTC. It translates to CATSDSGARGQANYGYTF.

V gene TRBV10-2 combines with J gene TRBJ2-3, with 11 bases that match TRBD2. Germline V gives CDR1 WSHSY, CDR2 SAAADI. With 7 bases clipped from V and 0 bases from J, the junction kept 6 bases outside the gene matches. The CDR3 consists of 16 residues. The CDR3 region has the DNA TGCGCCAGCAAACGGACTAGCGGGCCTAGCACAGATACGCAGTATTTT. Translating gives CASKRTSGPSTDTQYF.

The chain has TRBV5-1 and TRBJ1-3; 8 bases map to TRBD1. The junction had 3 bases not matched to a gene; V was cut back by 4 bases and J by 3 bases. Germline CDR1 SGHRS, CDR2 YFSETQ. The CDR3 sequence is 14 residues long. The CDR3 reads CASSEGQGGNTIYF. CDR3 nucleotides: TGCGCCAGCAGCGAAGGACAGGGTGGAAACACCATATATTTT.

This clone has more than one count but fewer than ten. The V call is TRBV10-2, the J call TRBJ2-1; possible D gene TRBD2, 5 bases. The V end lost 3 bases, the J end lost 3 bases, and 12 bases lay between the germline ends. The CDR3 is 15 residues long. Germline V gives CDR1 WSHSY, CDR2 SAAADI. The DNA for the CDR3 is TGCGCCAGCAGTGACGCGAGGGATTTCTACAATGAGCAGTTCTTC. Translation gives CASSDARDFYNEQFF.

The V gene is TRBV27, the J gene TRBJ2-6; a possible D gene is TRBD2 (6 bases). CDR1 and CDR2 from the germline V gene are MNHEY and SMNVEV (reference sequence). The CDR3 has 15 residues. Trimming stripped 3 bases from V and 4 bases from J, with 10 bases between. CDR3 in amino acids: CASSFAGRGANVLTF. CDR3 DNA sequence: TGTGCCAGCAGTTTTGCGGGGCGAGGGGCCAACGTCCTGACTTTC.

V and J are TRBV14 and TRBJ2-4, with 8 bases lining up with TRBD2. Unmatched junction bases numbered 12, after V lost 2 bases and J lost 0 bases. Germline V lookup: CDR1 SGHDN, CDR2 FVKESK. The CDR3 loop spans 19 amino acids. The CDR3 DNA is TGTGCCAGCAGCCAAACCGTCGGGGGGGCCGGTGAAGCCAAAAACATTCAGTACTTC. Its protein product is CASSQTVGGAGEAKNIQYF.

The chain couples TRBV7-2 to TRBJ1-5; D is ambiguous. CDR1 and CDR2 (germline): SGHTA, FQGNSA. V was cut by 5 bases and J by 4 bases, with 12 bases left in between. The CDR3 sequence is 14 residues long. This chain's CDR3 is CASSPLDSNQPQHF. CDR3 DNA: TGTGCCAGCAGCCCCCTGGACTCAAATCAGCCCCAGCATTTT.

The V and J genes are TRBV4-1 and TRBJ2-7; D not certain. This CDR3 region has 15 residues. Trimming took 1 base from V and 5 from J, leaving 15 bases between them. Germline CDR1 and CDR2: MGHRA and YSYEKL. CDR3 sequence: CASSQVERPEDEQYF. CDR3 in DNA: TGCGCCAGCAGCCAAGTTGAAAGACCCGAGGACGAGCAGTACTTC.

The gene calls are TRBV19 and TRBJ1-5; 8 nucleotides match TRBD1. The trim removed 6 bases at V and 6 bases at J, leaving 7 bases unmatched. The CDR3 spans 14 residues. Germline values: CDR1 LNHDA, CDR2 SQIVND (reference sequence). DNA of the CDR3: TGTGCCAGTAGCCACTCGGACAGGGTTCAGCCCCAGCATTTT. Translation gives CASSHSDRVQPQHF.

The chain has TRBV29-1 and TRBJ2-7; no firm D call. Germline V gives CDR1 SQVTM, CDR2 ANQGSEA. V was clipped by 0 bases and J by 3 bases, with 6 bases between them. This CDR3 has 12 residues. CDR3 protein: CSVEERDYEQYF. DNA of the CDR3: TGCAGCGTTGAAGAGCGAGACTACGAGCAGTACTTC.

The chain carries TRBV6-6 and TRBJ2-3, with 8 bases that match TRBD2. CDR1 and CDR2 from the germline V gene are MNHNY and SVGAGI (reference sequence). CDR3 length: 16 amino acids. Trimming at V came to 6 bases and at J to 5 bases, leaving 13 bases not matched to a gene. CDR3 DNA sequence: TGTGCCAGCAGACCCAGGACTAGCCCACTCATAGATACGCAGTATTTT. Translating gives CASRPRTSPLIDTQYF.

The chain recombines TRBV7-5 with TRBJ2-3; the table's D call, TRBD2, has no DNA check behind it. TRBV7-5 is given as a pseudogene. This CDR3 region has 12 residues. Written as DNA, the CDR3 is TGTGCCCTTCGAGGGAGAACAGATACGCAGTATTTT. Translated: CALRGRTDTQYF.

This clone was picked up many times. This chain uses TRBV7-6 with TRBJ2-3; TRBD2 agrees at 9 bases. V shed 4 bases and J 0 bases; nucleotides not matched to a gene: 5. The V gene's germline CDR1 is SGHVS and CDR2 FNYEAQ. CDR3 length: 16 amino acids. Written as DNA, the CDR3 is TGTGCCAGCAGCTCCGTAGCGGGAGCTAGCACAGATACGCAGTATTTT. It specifies CASSSVAGASTDTQYF.

The V gene is TRBV19, the J gene TRBJ2-1, with D unresolved. The germline V gene has CDR1 LNHDA and CDR2 SQIVND (reference sequence). Trimming removed 6 bases at V and 2 bases at J, with 14 bases between. This CDR3 is 15 amino acids long. This CDR3 is CASRHGRKTYNEQFF. DNA for the CDR3: TGTGCCAGTAGGCATGGCAGAAAAACCTACAATGAGCAGTTCTTC.

The chain recombines TRBV6-5 with TRBJ2-7; D unresolved. Trimming removed 2 bases from V and 6 bases from J, with 11 bases in between. CDR3 length: 13 amino acids. CDR1 and CDR2 from the germline V gene are MNHEY and SVGAGI. CDR3 loop: CASSYAALSEQYF. DNA of the CDR3: TGTGCCAGCAGTTACGCCGCGCTGTCCGAGCAGTACTTC.